This TCR beta chain was sequenced during a study of T-cell reconstitution after alpha-beta-depleted transplantation in children. This clonotype was counted only a few times. Its antigen is still unknown. Study observations and caveats: T-cell counts and diversity were attributed mostly to newly produced T cells one year after transplant. Surviving recipient T cells and thymic progenitors accounted for the high day-60 TCRbeta diversity observed in some patients. Reportedly, alpha-beta T cells present about two months post-transplant originated from several hundred expanded clones of graft origin.

CDR3 size: 13 residues. Germline V gene lookup returns CDR1 SGHRS and CDR2 YFSETQ. J gave up 3 bases and V 7 bases, and 5 bases lay outside the gene matches. A TCRbeta library incorporating unique molecular identifiers was prepared. TCRdb used MiXCR to reprocess the PCR reads, holding one entry per CDR3 protein. This table holds 500,000 to 650,000 distinct CDR3 sequences, 13% found once. The sequences come from PBMCs, mostly from graft donor cells, collected 360 days after TCRalphabeta/CD19-depleted stem cell transplant. The chain employs TRBV5-1 and TRBJ2-7; 9 bases map to TRBD1. The TCR sequence derives from a male patient between 5 and 17 years old who had a stem cell transplant for acute myeloid leukemia, so the T cells may come from the graft donor. CDR3 protein: CASARQGVYEQYF. The CDR3 DNA reads TGCGCCAGCGCGAGACAGGGGGTCTACGAGCAGTACTTC. The whole variable domain, filled in from reference TRBV5-1 and TRBJ2-7, reads KAGVTQTPRYLIKTRGQQVTLSCSPISGHRSVSWYQQTPGQGLQFLFEYFSETQRNKGNFPGRFSGRQFSNSRSEMNVSTLELGDSALYLCASARQGVYEQYFGPGTRLTVT.